The T cell receptor beta chain described here comes from a study of T-cell memory formation after mild COVID-19. In germline, CDR1 is DFQATT, CDR2 SNEGSKA (reference sequence). The CDR3 covers 13 residues. The ends lost 5 bases at V and 6 bases at J; junction bases unmatched: 6. From the 5' RACE reads, TCRdb called clonotypes with MiXCR, one entry per CDR3 protein. Seen here are tens of thousands of distinct CDR3 sequences, 8.5% to 10% observed once, and the top ten hold about an eighth. Regarding the study as a whole: What remained unconfirmed was the SARS-CoV-2 specificity of second-wave clones peaking on day 37.

This clonotype was detected a few times. Its antigen is not identified. What was sequenced was PBMCs or a T cell subset sorted from them (not recorded which). The TCR originated in an adult woman who had mild COVID-19 (a few samples of this study predate the infection). Cell type and time point are not known. The chain recombines TRBV20-1 with TRBJ1-5; 8 positions match TRBD1. CDR3: CSALQGAGQPQHF. CDR3 coding DNA: TGCAGTGCTCTGCAGGGGGCAGGTCAGCCCCAGCATTTT.